One and the same sample provided the 25 T cell receptor beta chains below, sequenced in a study of tumor and adjacent non-tumor tissue in lung cancer. RNA was extracted from bulk tissue without any cell sorting. This non-tumor lung sample came from over 3 cm beyond the tumor edge. A modified ARM-PCR protocol with three rounds of nested PCR amplified TCRbeta. Each CDR3 protein gets one entry after TCRdb re-called the multiplex PCR reads with MiXCR. The sample carries 75,000 to 95,000 distinct CDR3 sequences, roughly three quarters recorded once. Source material: distant non-tumor lung tissue. These receptors came from a woman aged 45-60 years with non-small cell lung cancer.

This clonotype was found many times. The chain combines TRBV14 with TRBJ2-7; tentatively, D is TRBD2 (5 bases). CDR3 length: 14 residues. Germline lookup yields CDR1 SGHDN and CDR2 FVKESK. With 1 base removed from V and 3 bases from J, the gap between germline ends came to 10 bases. In DNA, the CDR3 is TGTGCCAGCAGCCAAGTGGTCGGAGGCTACGAGCAGTACTTC. It specifies CASSQVVGGYEQYF.

In regard to this clonotype: Since no conserved phenylalanine or tryptophan closes the CDR3, a read error is the likely cause. The V call is TRBV7-3, the J call TRBJ2-1; D not resolved. This CDR3 region has 14 residues. The germline V gene has CDR1 SGHTA and CDR2 FQGTGA. CDR3 sequence reads: CASSLWGNYKEQFS. In DNA, the CDR3 is TGTGCCAGCAGCTTATGGGGAAACTACAAAGAGCAGTTCTCC.

About this clonotype itself: The germline gene is not matched at one end of the junction; a read error may be the cause. V is TRBV6-1 and J is TRBJ1-1; 7 nucleotides match TRBD1. Germline assignment: CDR1 MNHNS and CDR2 SASEGT. This CDR3 spans 13 amino acids. This CDR3 reads CATTGQLSTGAFF. CDR3 coding DNA: TGTGCCACAACGGGACAGCTGAGTACTGGAGCTTTCTTT.

This clonotype was found once. Its ends do not fully match the called genes, so a read error is possible. The chain couples TRBV30 to TRBJ1-2; weak D call: TRBD1 (5 bases). Germline values: CDR1 GTSNPN, CDR2 SVGIG (reference sequence). This CDR3 has 15 residues. The CDR3 bases are TGTGACTGGAGTGTTGGAGGGACGGTCAACTATGGCTACATCTTC. Translating it yields CDWSVGGTVNYGYIF.

As regards this clonotype: The junction departs from germline at one end; a sequencing error may be responsible. V gene TRBV10-1 combines with J gene TRBJ2-5, with 7 bases identical to TRBD2. Germline V gene lookup returns CDR1 WNHNN and CDR2 SYGVQD (reference sequence). The CDR3 is made up of 18 amino acids. The CDR3 sequence is CASSDSSSRGKHQDTQYF. The CDR3 coding sequence is TGCGCCAGCAGTGATTCGTCGTCGCGGGGGAAACACCAAGATACCCAGTACTTC.

For this clonotype: This could be a read error, since a much larger clone is one nucleotide away. J is TRBJ2-1 and V is TRBV7-8; D may be TRBD2 (5 bases). This CDR3 has 12 residues. Germline loops: CDR1 SGHVS, CDR2 FQNEAQ. Between the trimmed V and J ends, which lost 5 bases and 10 bases, there was a span of 12 bases. CDR3 sequence reads: CASSPDTREQFF. In DNA, the CDR3 is TGTGCCAGCAGCCCCGACACTAGGGAGCAGTTCTTC. Based on the CDR3 plus reference TRBV7-8 and TRBJ2-1, the full variable domain is GAGVSQSPRYKVAKRGQDVALRCDPISGHVSLFWYQQALGQGPEFLTYFQNEAQLDKSGLPSDRFFAERPEGSVSTLKIQRTQQEDSAVYLCASSPDTREQFFGPGTRLTVL.

The table lists this clonotype with many counts. This sequence joins TRBV6-5 and TRBJ2-7, with D tentatively TRBD2 (5 bases). V gave up 0 bases and J gave up 0 bases, with 6 bases separating them. CDR1 is MNHEY and CDR2 is SVGAGI in the germline V gene. The CDR3 contains 14 residues. The CDR3 protein is CASSYSAGSYEQYF. DNA for the CDR3: TGTGCCAGCAGTTACTCGGCGGGCTCCTACGAGCAGTACTTC.

On this clonotype itself: This may be a read error: a much more frequent sequence differs by one nucleotide. This likely comes from a read error, as the CDR3 has no conserved phenylalanine or tryptophan at its end. V is TRBV5-5 and J is TRBJ2-6; D gene unclear. This CDR3 region has 15 residues. The germline V gene has CDR1 SGHKS and CDR2 YYEKEE (reference sequence). V was pared by 1 base and J by 0 bases, with 5 bases between. CDR3 loop: CASSLMDSGANVLTL. The CDR3 DNA is TGTGCCAGCAGCTTGATGGACTCTGGGGCCAACGTCCTGACTCTC.

Of note for this clonotype: The junction differs from germline at one of its ends, possibly a read error. V and J are TRBV6-1 and TRBJ2-3; perhaps TRBD2 as D (6 bases). From germline, CDR1 is MNHNS and CDR2 SASEGT. This CDR3 spans 16 amino acids. CDR3 protein: CASSKTLAEGRDKQYF. The CDR3 nucleotides are TGTGCCAGCAGTAAGACCTTAGCGGAAGGGCGCGATAAGCAGTATTTT.

In the case of this clonotype: This CDR3 is missing its conserved last phenylalanine or tryptophan, likely due to a read error. The V call is TRBV7-9, the J call TRBJ2-7; 9 nucleotides match TRBD2. This CDR3 comprises 14 residues. Germline values: CDR1 SEHNR, CDR2 FQNEAQ (reference sequence). The CDR3: CASSFTSGPYEQYL. The CDR3 DNA sequence: TGTGCCAGCAGCTTTACTAGCGGGCCCTATGAGCAGTACCTC.

The table lists this clonotype with a few counts. This may stem from a read error, because a much larger clone lies one nucleotide away. The rearrangement joins TRBV7-8 to TRBJ1-2; 7 bases fit TRBD1. CDR1 SGHVS and CDR2 FQNEAQ come from the germline V gene. The CDR3 consists of 18 residues. The CDR3 protein is CVSSQPGQPLSPNYGYTF. CDR3 DNA sequence: TGTGTCAGCAGCCAACCGGGACAGCCCCTTTCCCCTAACTATGGCTACACCTTC.

This clonotype was recorded at least ten times. This rearrangement joins TRBV6-1 to TRBJ1-1; D is ambiguous. V was cut by 1 base and J by 5 bases, with 5 bases left in between. The CDR3 extends over 12 amino acids. Looked up from germline, CDR1 is MNHNS and CDR2 is SASEGT. The CDR3 DNA reads TGTGCCAGCAGTGAAGGGCAAACTGAAGCTTTCTTT. This translates into CASSEGQTEAFF.

Note on this clonotype: Germline is not matched at one junction end, which may reflect a read error. The rearrangement joins TRBV5-1 to TRBJ2-5; 8 bases align to TRBD2. There are 14 residues in the CDR3. Germline loops: CDR1 SGHRS, CDR2 YFSETQ. The CDR3 DNA reads TGCACCAGCAGCTTGAGCGGGAGCGATGAGACCCAGTATTTC. The encoded protein is CTSSLSGSDETQYF.

The chain has TRBV10-3 and TRBJ1-1, with D hard to call. The V gene lost 11 bases and the J gene lost 8 bases, with 18 bases spanning the gap. CDR1 ENHRY and CDR2 SYGVKD come from the germline V gene. The length of the CDR3 is 12 residues. The CDR3 DNA reads TGTGCCCATAGCATTACAGTATCCGAAGCTTTCTTT. Residues: CAHSITVSEAFF.

As regards this clonotype: Just one base apart from a much larger clone, this may be a read error. The chain has TRBV29-1 and TRBJ1-1; D might be TRBD1 (5 bases). V lost 6 bases and J 3 bases, leaving 17 bases between the germline ends. The germline V gene has CDR1 SQVTM and CDR2 ANQGSEA. The CDR3 loop spans 14 amino acids. The CDR3 here is CSVTGARHDTEAFF. The CDR3 DNA reads as TGCAGCGTGACCGGGGCACGACATGACACTGAAGCTTTCTTT.

CDR3 sequence reads: CASRAGNYEQYF. In DNA, the CDR3 is TGCGCCAGCAGGGCAGGGAACTACGAGCAGTACTTC. This chain uses TRBV5-1 with TRBJ2-7, with D maybe TRBD1 (5 bases). The germline V gene encodes CDR1 SGHRS and CDR2 YFSETQ. CDR3 size: 12 residues. V lost 5 bases and J lost 3, with 9 bases in between.

This clonotype was seen ten or more times. The chain is built from TRBV28 and TRBJ2-3; 9 positions agree with TRBD1. CDR3 length: 14 residues. Trimming took 5 bases from V and 5 from J; bases not matched to a gene: 5. The V gene's germline CDR1 is MDHEN and CDR2 SYDVKM. As DNA, the CDR3 is TGTGCCAGCAGTGAGGGACAGGGCAGAGATACGCAGTATTTT. Translating gives CASSEGQGRDTQYF.

Concerning this clonotype itself: One end of the junction does not line up with germline, which may come from a read error. The chain is built from TRBV11-2 and TRBJ2-1; 9 bases align to TRBD1. This CDR3 comprises 16 residues. Germline-derived CDR1 and CDR2 are SGHAT and FQNNGV. The CDR3 loop is CVSSLGAGQGMNEQFF. CDR3 nucleotide sequence: TGTGTCAGCAGCTTAGGGGCGGGACAGGGTATGAATGAACAGTTTTTC. The full variable domain, its missing parts supplied by reference TRBV11-2 and TRBJ2-1, is EAGVAQSPRYKIIEKRQSVAFWCNPISGHATLYWYQQILGQGPKLLIQFQNNGVVDDSQLPKDRFSAERLKGVDSTLKIQPAKLEDSAVYLCVSSLGAGQGMNEQFFGPGTRLTVL.

In regard to this clonotype: Here the CDR3 omits its conserved ending phenylalanine or tryptophan, so a read error is the likely source. The chain couples TRBV6-1 to TRBJ2-6; a weak D match, TRBD2 (7 bases). This CDR3 region has 17 residues. Germline V gene lookup returns CDR1 MNHNS and CDR2 SASEGT. CDR3 DNA: TGTGCCAGTAGTGAACTGGGAGGGGGTGTTGGGGCCAACGTCCTGACTATC. The encoded protein is CASSELGGGVGANVLTI.

About this clonotype itself: At one of its ends the junction is not consistent with the germline gene, which may arise from a read error. The chain links TRBV5-1 to TRBJ2-6; perhaps TRBD1 as D (5 bases). CDR3 length: 14 residues. In germline, CDR1 is SGHRS, CDR2 YFSETQ. CDR3 loop: CTSSPAPGANLLTF. CDR3 sequence (DNA): TGCACCAGCAGTCCAGCCCCTGGGGCCAACCTCCTGACTTTC.

The sample holds many counts of this clonotype. The chain recombines TRBV28 with TRBJ2-2; D remains unclear. With 2 bases removed from V and 0 bases from J, the gap between germline ends came to 10 bases. The length of the CDR3 is 16 residues. In germline, CDR1 is MDHEN, CDR2 SYDVKM. The CDR3 DNA sequence: TGTGCCAGCAGTTTAGTGCACGAATCGAACACCGGGGAGCTGTTTTTT. Amino acids: CASSLVHESNTGELFF.

The gene calls are TRBV6-5 and TRBJ1-5, with D possibly TRBD1 on 5 matching bases. This CDR3 has 14 amino acids. Per germline, CDR1 MNHEY and CDR2 SVGAGI. The CDR3 DNA sequence: TGTACTAGCAGACCGAGACAGACTTATCAGCCCCAGCATTTT. Protein sequence: CTSRPRQTYQPQHF.

Worth noting for this clonotype: This CDR3 fails to terminate in the conserved phenylalanine or tryptophan, so it likely reflects a read error. The J gene is TRBJ2-3, the V gene TRBV20-1, with a weak D call TRBD2 (7 bases). Germline CDR1 reads DFQATT; CDR2 reads SNEGSKA (reference sequence). The CDR3 length is 15 residues. The CDR3 bases are TGCAGTGCAAGAGATCCGGGGGGCATTTCAGATACGCAGTATTCT. It encodes CSARDPGGISDTQYS.

As regards this clonotype: The CDR3 does not end in the conserved phenylalanine or tryptophan, so this is likely a read error. The limits of the CDR3 on the DNA are not certain, so only TCRdb's listed CDR3 is given. The rearrangement links TRBV10-2 to TRBJ2-1. The CDR3 length is 12 residues, termini included. CDR1 and CDR2 from the germline V gene are WSHSY and SAAADI. The CDR3: CASSEDTYERFL.

In regard to this clonotype: This may arise from a read error, as a much more abundant clone is one base away. This rearrangement joins TRBV20-1 to TRBJ2-1; 7 bases match TRBD1. Germline values: CDR1 DFQATT, CDR2 SNEGSKA (reference sequence). The CDR3 runs to 15 residues. V shed 3 bases, J shed 7 bases, and the junction held 12 bases outside the gene matches. CDR3 residues: CSARAGIGGRNEQFF. The CDR3 DNA is TGCAGTGCTAGGGCCGGGATAGGGGGCCGGAATGAGCAGTTCTTC.